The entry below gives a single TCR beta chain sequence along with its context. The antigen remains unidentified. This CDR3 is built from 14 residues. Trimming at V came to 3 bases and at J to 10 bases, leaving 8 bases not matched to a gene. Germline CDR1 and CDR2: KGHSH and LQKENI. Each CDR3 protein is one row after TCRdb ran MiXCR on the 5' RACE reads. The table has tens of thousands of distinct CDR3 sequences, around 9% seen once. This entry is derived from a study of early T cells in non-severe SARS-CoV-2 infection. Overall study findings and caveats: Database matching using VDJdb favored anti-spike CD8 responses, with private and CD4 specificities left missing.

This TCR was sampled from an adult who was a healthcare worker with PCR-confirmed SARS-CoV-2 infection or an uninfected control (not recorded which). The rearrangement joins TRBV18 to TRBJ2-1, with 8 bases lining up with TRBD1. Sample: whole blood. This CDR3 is CASSPENWDREQFF. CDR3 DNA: TGTGCCAGCTCACCGGAGAACTGGGACAGGGAGCAGTTCTTC.